What follows are 2 T cell receptor beta chains derived from one specimen sequenced in a study of beta chain features in type 1 diabetes. The study reverse transcribed the entire isolated RNA, so it sequenced expressed TCRB transcripts. Assay used: immunoSEQ multiplex PCR; TCRdb lists only in-frame clones, some missing. The sample records roughly 230,000 clones, around 9.6% being singletons. The sequenced sample consisted of naive CD4+ T cells from blood. The receptors derive from a woman aged 18-29 years in good health.

V gene TRBV4-1 combines with J gene TRBJ1-2; D unclear. With 1 base removed from V and 1 base from J, the gap between germline ends came to 10 bases. This CDR3 comprises 15 residues. Germline loops: CDR1 MGHRA, CDR2 YSYEKL. The CDR3 is CASSQGGGVNYGYTF. The CDR3 bases are TGCGCCAGCAGCCAAGGGGGAGGCGTTAACTATGGCTACACCTTC.

CDR3 DNA sequence: TGCAGTGCTAGAGTGTTAGAAAAACTGTTTTTT. It yields the protein CSARVLEKLFF. The chain combines TRBV20-1 with TRBJ1-4; D ambiguous. The CDR3 has 11 residues. Germline V gene lookup returns CDR1 DFQATT and CDR2 SNEGSKA (reference sequence). V shed 1 base and J shed 8 bases, with 5 bases lying between them.